This record concerns one T cell receptor beta chain sequence. Its antigen is not identified. TCR beta CDR3 region amplification was performed from RNA transcripts. The HTBI primer set served for first-round RT-PCR of the TCR CDR3. TCRdb recomputed calls from the multiplex PCR reads with MiXCR, one row per CDR3 protein. This sample has about 480,000 distinct CDR3 sequences; 22% occur once, and the top ten carry around 50%. The data were taken from a study of T cells in Graves' hyperthyroidism and ophthalmopathy. Study-level background: Peripheral blood specimens were obtained at initial diagnosis, prior to any treatment.

The V end was cut by 4 bases, the J end by 5 bases, with 11 bases between. In germline, CDR1 is KGHDR, CDR2 SFDVKD. The CDR3 spans 14 residues. Researchers barred patients who had uncontrolled infection, other autoimmune disease, pregnancy or lactation. Isolation of PBMCs was performed on 8.5 to 10 ml fresh peripheral blood. Findings and caveats of the study: Blood shared most expanded thyroid clonotypes above 0.001.

The chain recombines TRBV24-1 with TRBJ2-1, with D perhaps being TRBD1 or TRBD2 (6 bases each). Sequencing input: blood. The TCR sequence derives from a woman in her sixties or seventies with Graves' ophthalmopathy. CDR3: CATSEGGRNNEQFF. CDR3 DNA: TGTGCCACCAGTGAAGGGGGGAGAAACAATGAGCAGTTCTTC.